This TCR beta chain was recorded in a study of shared clonotypes between healthy human individuals. Study results and limitations: The small donor group covered limited genetic and exposure diversity.

V gave up 2 bases and J gave up 5 bases; unmatched junction bases: 6. This CDR3 spans 15 amino acids. The germline V gene has CDR1 ENHRY and CDR2 SYGVKD. Here immunoSEQ multiplex PCR was the method, and the copy in TCRdb shows in-frame clones only, minus some. Seen here are millions of clones, 85% to 95% observed once, and the top ten hold under 0.15%. Of note for this clone: Its antigen is unidentified.

None of the donors, who were healthy HIV-negative adults, had recently had acute infections or vaccinations. The origin of this receptor is a man younger than 35 in good health. Sequencing input: naive CD4+ T cells sorted from blood. The subset was: CD45RA+ positively selected. V usage is TRBV10-3 and J usage is TRBJ2-1; 7 nucleotides line up with TRBD2. The CDR3 DNA is TGTGCCATCAGTGAGGTAGGTCTAGCGGACAATGAGCAGTTCTTC. Residues: CAISEVGLADNEQFF.